The text below deals with one T cell receptor beta chain. Its antigen target is currently unknown. No much larger clone exists at a distance of one base, and base qualities are not known. The CDR3, from cysteine to phenylalanine, totals 14 residues. Of all the DNA, just the CDR3 is kept, 42 bases in frame from base 1. From the germline V gene, CDR1 is MNHEY and CDR2 is SVGAGI. V ends up 6 bases short and J 7 bases short, with an unmatched junction base count of 5. This sample is part of a study of cytomegalovirus exposure and HLA in healthy donors (dated by TCRdb to 2016 to 2017). Looking at the study overall: According to a later analysis, one platform produced both the roughly 120 validation repertoires and the 670 or so repertoires of the first cohort. High-throughput TCR immunosequencing, statistical association of individual TCRs with disease status, and machine learning were combined to predict cytomegalovirus infection status. The aim of the study was to test whether cataloging public T cell receptors could identify signatures of past pathogen exposure. Besides the first cohort of roughly 660 subjects, a separate validation cohort made up of 120 different subjects was used.

The library was prepared using the immunoSEQ multiplex PCR assay. Processing in the source paper ran as follows. To diagnose cytomegalovirus status from the catalog of TCR beta chain sequences, a statistical classification framework was built. TCRdb provides this immuneACCESS table in a form limited to in-frame rearrangements. Some clones are lacking; in checked studies, under half of them reflect an unresolved V gene, and why the rest are absent is not known. The V and J calls and clone size are taken from that table; D and trimming were inferred from the DNA. The sample table lists 330,000 or so clones, roughly 88% of them with a count of one. Around 0.8% of the sample belongs to the ten largest clones. The donors were included in the validation cohort of some 120 subjects, a group kept apart from the 666-subject first cohort. Study-wide conclusions, independent of this receptor: The authors suggested that the approach could potentially be extended to other disease states and immunological phenotypes. Cytomegalovirus status was reported to be diagnosed by the classifier with high specificity and sensitivity in both the original and validation cohorts. In a later analysis, TCRs clustered in the first cohort were found to also tend to co-occur in the 120 validation repertoires, with approximately 95% of cluster scores above 0. The study listed 164 TCR beta chains as associated with cytomegalovirus. In vitro tests confirmed that a few of the cytomegalovirus-associated TCR beta chains recognize cytomegalovirus antigens. All 120 repertoires were used to score co-occurrence in the validation cohort in a later analysis, because that analysis had no HLA typing for the cohort. Across donors, most TCR sequences were observed very rarely, whereas some public TCRs were present in many individuals.

Recombination connected TRBV6-5 to TRBJ1-4; the junction holds 10 bases that match TRBD1. This clonotype was obtained from a woman aged 18 to 35 in good health and CMV-seronegative. Sequenced: PBMCs. DNA sequence: TGTGCCAGCAGAGACAGGGGGCGGGTTGAAAAACTGTTTTTT. It translates to CASRDRGRVEKLFF.